The T cell receptor beta chain described here comes from a study of siplizumab effects on memory and regulatory T cells (dated by TCRdb to about 2019). Regarding the research as a whole: The study examined how the anti-CD2 antibody siplizumab affects alloreactive T-cell subsets in allogeneic mixed lymphocyte reactions built from human PBMCs.

The study at large found these results: Among mappable alloreactive CD4+ clones, an average Treg-derived fraction of around 71% was observed with siplizumab, compared with approximately 25% in control reactions. The suppressive function of proliferating Tregs from siplizumab cultures was not functionally confirmed. The cumulative frequency of alloreactive sequences traceable to unstimulated CD4+ memory T cells was significantly reduced by siplizumab. Sequences below about 10^-5 frequency were poorly captured, so only a minor fraction of alloreactive clones could be mapped to unstimulated subsets. Unstimulated naive T cells appeared more diverse than memory T cells, and naive cells seemed to contribute substantially to the alloresponse. Roughly 80-95% of proliferating CD4+ or CD8+ clones could not be assigned a naive or memory phenotype.

As concerns this clone: What this receptor recognizes is not known. Base quality data are lacking; no much larger clone is found one base away.

According to the germline V gene, CDR1 reads SGHRS and CDR2 reads YFSETQ. CDR3 length: 14 amino acids, cysteine to phenylalanine. The entry retains the CDR3 DNA only, 42 bases that are in frame from base 1. V has 4 bases trimmed and J has 7 bases trimmed; junction bases matching no gene number 5. The library was generated by the immunoSEQ multiplex PCR assay. Some 1.1 x 10^5 TCR templates per sample were assayed by the deep sequencing platform. Genomic DNA extracted from sorted T cells was used for TCRbeta CDR3 sequencing. Concerning the study's data processing: The R programming language was used for clonal analysis of the TCRbeta CDR3 data. Alloreactive CD4+ and CD8+ clones were identified by comparing unstimulated samples to CFSE-low samples taken after the reaction. Alloreactive CD4+ clones were assigned to regulatory or non-regulatory origin by matching sequences to sorted unstimulated Treg and non-Treg repertoires. TCRdb holds this immuneACCESS table with in-frame rearrangements only. Some clones are missing; in checked studies, unresolved V genes explain under half, and the rest has no known cause. The V and J calls and clone size are taken from that table; D and trimming were inferred from the DNA. For this sample there are roughly 100,000 clones; 95% to 97% appear just once. The top ten hold around 0.029% of the sample.

In addition, sequencing in three donor pairs included unstimulated CD8+ effector memory subsets alongside CD4+ naive, CD8+ naive, CD8+ TEMRA and CD4+ memory subsets. Sorted unstimulated T cells and proliferating T cells recovered from mixed lymphocyte reactions were subjected to TCRbeta CDR3 sequencing. Fresh whole blood from over 8 HLA-typed healthy donors was used to isolate PBMCs. The sample taken for sequencing was naive CD4+ T cells sorted from blood. This specimen's cell subset or site label, interpreted: unstimulated naive T cells. The chain couples TRBV5-1 to TRBJ1-6; 7 bases in between match TRBD1. This TCR was recovered from a human donor in good health. The DNA is as follows: TGCGCCAGCAGCCCGGGACAGTCCAATTCACCCCTCCACTTT. Translated, this gives CASSPGQSNSPLHF.